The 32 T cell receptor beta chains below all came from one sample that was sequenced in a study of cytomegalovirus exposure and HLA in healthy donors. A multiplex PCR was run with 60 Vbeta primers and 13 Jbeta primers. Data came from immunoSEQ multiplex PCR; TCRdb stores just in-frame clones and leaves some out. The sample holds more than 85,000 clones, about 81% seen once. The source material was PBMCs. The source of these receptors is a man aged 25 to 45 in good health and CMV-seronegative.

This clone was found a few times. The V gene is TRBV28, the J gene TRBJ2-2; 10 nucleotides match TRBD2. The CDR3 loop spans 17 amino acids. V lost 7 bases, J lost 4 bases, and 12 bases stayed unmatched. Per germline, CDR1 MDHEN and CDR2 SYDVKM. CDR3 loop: CASTSLGGLASTGELFF. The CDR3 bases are TGTGCCAGCACCTCCCTGGGGGGACTAGCGAGCACCGGGGAGCTGTTTTTT.

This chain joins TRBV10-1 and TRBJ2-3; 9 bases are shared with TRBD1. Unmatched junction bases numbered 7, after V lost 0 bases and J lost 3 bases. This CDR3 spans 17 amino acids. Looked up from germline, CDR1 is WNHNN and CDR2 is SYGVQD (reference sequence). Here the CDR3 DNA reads TGCGCCAGCAGTGAGTCTTACAGGGGGCCAAGAACAGATACGCAGTATTTT. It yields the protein CASSESYRGPRTDTQYF.

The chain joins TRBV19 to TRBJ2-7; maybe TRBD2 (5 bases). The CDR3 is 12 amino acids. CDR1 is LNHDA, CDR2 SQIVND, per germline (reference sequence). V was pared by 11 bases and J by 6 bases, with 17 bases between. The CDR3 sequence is CALRHLAGEQYF. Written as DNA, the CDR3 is TGTGCCCTACGTCACCTCGCGGGCGAGCAGTACTTC.

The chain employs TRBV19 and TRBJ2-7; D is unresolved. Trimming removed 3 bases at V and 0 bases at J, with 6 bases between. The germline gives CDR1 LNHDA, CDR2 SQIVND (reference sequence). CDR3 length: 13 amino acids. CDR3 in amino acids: CASSMASSYEQYF. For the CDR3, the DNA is TGTGCCAGTAGTATGGCCAGCTCCTACGAGCAGTACTTC.

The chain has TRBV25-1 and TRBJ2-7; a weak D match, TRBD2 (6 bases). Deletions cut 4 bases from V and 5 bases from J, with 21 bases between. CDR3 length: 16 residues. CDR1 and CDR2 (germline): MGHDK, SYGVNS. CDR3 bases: TGTGCCAGCAGTGGGACCGGGACTCCCAAGGAAGACGAGCAGTACTTC. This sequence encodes CASSGTGTPKEDEQYF.

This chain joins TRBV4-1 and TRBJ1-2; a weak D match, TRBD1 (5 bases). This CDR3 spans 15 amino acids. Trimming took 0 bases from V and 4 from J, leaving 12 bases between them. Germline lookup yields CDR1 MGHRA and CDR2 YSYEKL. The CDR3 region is CASSQDQGTTYGYTF. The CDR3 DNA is TGCGCCAGCAGCCAAGATCAGGGAACTACCTATGGCTACACCTTC.

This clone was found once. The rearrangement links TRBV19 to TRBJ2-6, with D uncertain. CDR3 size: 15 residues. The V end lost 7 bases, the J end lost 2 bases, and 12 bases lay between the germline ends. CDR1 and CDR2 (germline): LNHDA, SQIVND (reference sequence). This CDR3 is CASIPGTPGANVLTF. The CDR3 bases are TGTGCCAGTATCCCGGGTACCCCTGGGGCCAACGTCCTGACTTTC.

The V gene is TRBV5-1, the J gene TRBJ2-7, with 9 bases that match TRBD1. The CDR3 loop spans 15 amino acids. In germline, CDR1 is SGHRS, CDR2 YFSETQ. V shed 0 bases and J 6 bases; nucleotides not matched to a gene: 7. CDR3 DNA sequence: TGCGCCAGCAGCTTGGCCCTGGGACAGGGAGGCGAGCAGTACTTC. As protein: CASSLALGQGGEQYF.

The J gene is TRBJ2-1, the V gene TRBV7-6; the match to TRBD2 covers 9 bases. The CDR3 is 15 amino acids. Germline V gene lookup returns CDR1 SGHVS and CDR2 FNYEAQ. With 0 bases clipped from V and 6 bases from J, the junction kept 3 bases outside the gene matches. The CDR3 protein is CASSLASGSGNEQFF. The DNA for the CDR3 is TGTGCCAGCAGCTTAGCTAGCGGGAGTGGCAATGAGCAGTTCTTC.

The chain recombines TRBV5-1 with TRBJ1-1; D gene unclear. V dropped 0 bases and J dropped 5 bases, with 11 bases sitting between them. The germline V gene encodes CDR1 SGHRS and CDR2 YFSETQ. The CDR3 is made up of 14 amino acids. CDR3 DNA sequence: TGCGCCAGCAGCTTGGACCTAGACGAGACTGAAGCTTTCTTT. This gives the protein CASSLDLDETEAFF.

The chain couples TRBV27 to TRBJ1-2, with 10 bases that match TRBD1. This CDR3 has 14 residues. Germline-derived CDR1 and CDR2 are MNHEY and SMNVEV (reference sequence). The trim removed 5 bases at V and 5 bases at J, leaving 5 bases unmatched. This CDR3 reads CASSPWDRGYGYTF. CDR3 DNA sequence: TGTGCCAGCAGTCCATGGGACAGGGGTTATGGCTACACCTTC.

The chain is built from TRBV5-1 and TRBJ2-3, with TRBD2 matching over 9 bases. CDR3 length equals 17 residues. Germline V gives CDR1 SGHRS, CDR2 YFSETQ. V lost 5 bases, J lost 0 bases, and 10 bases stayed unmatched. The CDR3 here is CASSGGGRASSTDTQYF. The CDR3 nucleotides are TGCGCCAGCAGTGGGGGCGGGAGGGCCTCTAGCACAGATACGCAGTATTTT.

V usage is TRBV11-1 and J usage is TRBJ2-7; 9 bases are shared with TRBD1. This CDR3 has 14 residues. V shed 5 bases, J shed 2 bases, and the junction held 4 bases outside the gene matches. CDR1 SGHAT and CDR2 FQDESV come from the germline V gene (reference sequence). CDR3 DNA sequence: TGTGCCAGCAGCCCCGGGACAGGGCCCTACGAGCAGTACTTC. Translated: CASSPGTGPYEQYF.

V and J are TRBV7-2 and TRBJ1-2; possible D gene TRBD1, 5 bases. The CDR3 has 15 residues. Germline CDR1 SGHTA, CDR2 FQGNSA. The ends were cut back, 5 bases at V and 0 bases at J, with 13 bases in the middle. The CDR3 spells CASSLGGVANYGYTF. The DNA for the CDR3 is TGTGCCAGCAGCCTGGGGGGAGTAGCTAACTATGGCTACACCTTC.

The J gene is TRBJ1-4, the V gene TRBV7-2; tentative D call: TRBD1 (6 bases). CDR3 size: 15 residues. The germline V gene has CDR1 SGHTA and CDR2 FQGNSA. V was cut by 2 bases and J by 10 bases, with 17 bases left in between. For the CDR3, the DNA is TGTGCCAGCAGCTTATTTCAGGGGCCCTCAGGAAAACTGTTTTTT. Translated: CASSLFQGPSGKLFF.

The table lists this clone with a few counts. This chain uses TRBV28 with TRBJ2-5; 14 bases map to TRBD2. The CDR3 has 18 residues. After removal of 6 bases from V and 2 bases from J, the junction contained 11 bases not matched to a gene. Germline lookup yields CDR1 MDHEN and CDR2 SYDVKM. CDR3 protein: CASSPTSGGAADQETQYF. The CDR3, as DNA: TGTGCCAGCAGCCCGACTAGCGGGGGGGCGGCGGATCAAGAGACCCAGTACTTC. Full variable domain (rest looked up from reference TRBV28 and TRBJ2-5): DVKVTQSSRYLVKRTGEKVFLECVQDMDHENMFWYRQDPGLGLRLIYFSYDVKMKEKGDIPEGYSVSREKKERFSLILESASTNQTSMYLCASSPTSGGAADQETQYFGPGTRLLVL.

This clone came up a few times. In DNA form, the CDR3 reads TGTGCCACCAGCAGAGACCTGGGACAGGGAAGGAATGAAAAACTGTTTTTT. Protein product: CATSRDLGQGRNEKLFF. This rearrangement joins TRBV15 to TRBJ1-4; TRBD1 aligns across 9 bases. CDR1 and CDR2 from the germline V gene are LNHNV and YYDKDF (reference sequence). Germline trimming cut 0 bases from V and 5 bases from J; bases unmatched to any gene: 7. CDR3 size: 17 residues.

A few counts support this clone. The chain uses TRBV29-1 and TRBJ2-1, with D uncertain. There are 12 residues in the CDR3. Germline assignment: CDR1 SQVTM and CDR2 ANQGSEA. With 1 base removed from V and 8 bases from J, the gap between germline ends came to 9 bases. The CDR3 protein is CSVEGLADEQFF. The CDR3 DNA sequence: TGCAGCGTTGAAGGCCTGGCCGATGAGCAGTTCTTC.

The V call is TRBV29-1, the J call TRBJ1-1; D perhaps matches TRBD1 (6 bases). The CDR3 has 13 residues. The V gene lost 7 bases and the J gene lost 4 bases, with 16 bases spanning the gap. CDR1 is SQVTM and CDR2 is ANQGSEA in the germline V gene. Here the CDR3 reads CSGRPPQGTEAFF. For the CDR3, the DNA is TGCAGCGGCCGCCCCCCACAGGGCACTGAAGCTTTCTTT.

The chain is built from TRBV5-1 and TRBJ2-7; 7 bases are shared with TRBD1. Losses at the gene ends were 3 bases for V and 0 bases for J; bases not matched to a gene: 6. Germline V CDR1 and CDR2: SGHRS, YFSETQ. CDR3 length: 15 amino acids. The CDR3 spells CASSYPGQTSYEQYF. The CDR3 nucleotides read TGCGCCAGCAGCTATCCGGGACAGACCTCCTACGAGCAGTACTTC.

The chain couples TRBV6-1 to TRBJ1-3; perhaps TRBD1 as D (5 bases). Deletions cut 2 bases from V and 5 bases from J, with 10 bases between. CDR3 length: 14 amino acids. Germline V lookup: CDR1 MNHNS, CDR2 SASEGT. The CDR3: CASSEWGGRNTIYF. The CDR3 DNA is TGTGCCAGCAGTGAATGGGGCGGGAGAAACACCATATATTTT.

The chain's CDR3 is CASSPGQAGSGANVLTF. For the CDR3, the DNA is TGTGCCAGCAGCCCGGGACAGGCCGGCTCTGGGGCCAACGTCCTGACTTTC. The chain uses TRBV7-3 and TRBJ2-6; 8 nucleotides agree with TRBD1. The CDR3 runs 17 residues. CDR1 SGHTA and CDR2 FQGTGA come from the germline V gene. V dropped 5 bases and J dropped 0; count of bases not matched to a gene: 6.

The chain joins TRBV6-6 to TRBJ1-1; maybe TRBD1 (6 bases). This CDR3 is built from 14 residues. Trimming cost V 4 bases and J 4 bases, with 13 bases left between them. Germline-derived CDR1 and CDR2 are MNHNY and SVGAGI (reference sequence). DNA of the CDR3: TGTGCCAGCAGTTTCGCCTTACAGGGCACTGAAGCTTTCTTT. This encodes CASSFALQGTEAFF.

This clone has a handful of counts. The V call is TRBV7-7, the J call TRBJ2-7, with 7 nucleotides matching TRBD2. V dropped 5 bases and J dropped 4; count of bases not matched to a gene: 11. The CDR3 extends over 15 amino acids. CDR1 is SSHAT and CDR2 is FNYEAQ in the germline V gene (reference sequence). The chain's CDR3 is CASSPLLGLGYEQYF. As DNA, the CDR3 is TGTGCCAGCAGCCCCTTATTAGGACTAGGGTACGAGCAGTACTTC.

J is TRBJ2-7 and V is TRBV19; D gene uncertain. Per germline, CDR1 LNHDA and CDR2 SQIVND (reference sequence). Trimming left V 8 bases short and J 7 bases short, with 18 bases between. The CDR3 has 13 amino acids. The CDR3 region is CASSTQAGLEQYF. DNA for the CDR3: TGTGCCAGTTCGACCCAGGCTGGATTGGAGCAGTACTTC.

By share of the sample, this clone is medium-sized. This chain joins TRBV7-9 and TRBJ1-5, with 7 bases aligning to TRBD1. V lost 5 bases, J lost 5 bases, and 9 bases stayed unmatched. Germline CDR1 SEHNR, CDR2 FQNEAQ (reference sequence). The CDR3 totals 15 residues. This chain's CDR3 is CASSQTGAGDQPQHF. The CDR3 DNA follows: TGTGCCAGCAGCCAAACAGGGGCCGGAGATCAGCCCCAGCATTTT.

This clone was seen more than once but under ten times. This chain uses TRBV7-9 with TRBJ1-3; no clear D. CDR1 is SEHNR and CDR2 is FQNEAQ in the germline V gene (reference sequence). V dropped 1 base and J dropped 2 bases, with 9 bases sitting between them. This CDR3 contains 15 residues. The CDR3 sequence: CASSLVGAAGNTIYF. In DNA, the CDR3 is TGTGCCAGCAGCTTAGTAGGAGCTGCTGGAAACACCATATATTTT.

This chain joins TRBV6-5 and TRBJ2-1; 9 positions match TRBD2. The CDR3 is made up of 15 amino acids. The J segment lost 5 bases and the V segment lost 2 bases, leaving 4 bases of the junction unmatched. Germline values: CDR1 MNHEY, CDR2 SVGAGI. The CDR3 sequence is CASSYGSGRHNEQFF. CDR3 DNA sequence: TGTGCCAGCAGTTACGGTAGCGGGAGACACAATGAGCAGTTCTTC.

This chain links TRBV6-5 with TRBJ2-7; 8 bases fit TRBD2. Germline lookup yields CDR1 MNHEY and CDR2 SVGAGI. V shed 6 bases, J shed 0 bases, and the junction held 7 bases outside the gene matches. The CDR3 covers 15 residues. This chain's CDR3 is CASSSSGGVSYEQYF. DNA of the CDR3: TGTGCCAGCAGCTCCAGCGGGGGAGTCTCCTACGAGCAGTACTTC.

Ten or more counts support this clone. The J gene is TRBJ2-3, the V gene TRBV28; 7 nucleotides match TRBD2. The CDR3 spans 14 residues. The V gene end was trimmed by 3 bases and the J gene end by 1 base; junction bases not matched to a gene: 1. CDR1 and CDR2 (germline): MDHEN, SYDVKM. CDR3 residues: CASSFLAGTDTQYF. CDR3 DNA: TGTGCCAGCAGTTTCCTAGCGGGCACAGATACGCAGTATTTT.

Written as DNA, the CDR3 is TGTGCCAGCAGCGTCGAACTAGCCCAAAGCACAGATACGCAGTATTTT. It encodes CASSVELAQSTDTQYF. V gene TRBV9 combines with J gene TRBJ2-3; weak D call: TRBD2 (6 bases). Germline-derived CDR1 and CDR2 are SGDLS and YYNGEE. V lost 2 bases and J 0 bases, leaving 13 bases between the germline ends. The CDR3 totals 16 residues.

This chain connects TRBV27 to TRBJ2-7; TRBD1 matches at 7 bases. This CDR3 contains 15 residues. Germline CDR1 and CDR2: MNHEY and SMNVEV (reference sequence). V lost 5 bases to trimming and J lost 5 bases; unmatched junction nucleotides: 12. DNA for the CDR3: TGTGCCAGCAGTCTTCGACAGGGTCGAGCCGACGAGCAGTACTTC. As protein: CASSLRQGRADEQYF.